This TCR beta chain was sequenced in a study of blood T cells in healthy people across ages. As to this clonotype: Its matching antigen is unknown.

The ends were cut back, 3 bases at V and 2 bases at J, with 10 bases in the middle. The CDR3 covers 14 residues. CDR1 is SEHNR and CDR2 is FQNEAQ in the germline V gene (reference sequence). Findings and limits, study-wide: Among long-lived donors, naive CD4+ cells were more numerous and diversity higher than in aged donors. Age advanced and TCR beta diversity per million T cells fell, roughly linearly.

The study recruited healthy Caucasian donors from Russia who were aged roughly 6 to 95. Per sample, at least 6 micrograms of total RNA were extracted. Alongside a J-beta primer mix, a sample-barcoded 5' primer served in a second PCR lasting about 7 to 11 cycles. From the 5' RACE reads, TCRdb called clonotypes with MiXCR, one entry per CDR3 protein. Of under 2,000,000 distinct CDR3 sequences in the sample, less than 50% were seen once. This receptor was taken from a woman in her thirties or forties in good health. The sequenced sample consisted of blood. The chain has TRBV7-9 and TRBJ2-5, with D hard to call. The CDR3 DNA follows: TGTGCCAGCAGCTTTTCGACAACTCAAGAGACCCAGTACTTC. Translation: CASSFSTTQETQYF.